This TCR beta chain originates from a study of blood T cell repertoires in COVID-19. At the level of the study: Collection of acute and convalescent COVID-19 samples took place in the United States, Italy and Spain.

V lost 0 bases, J lost 6 bases, and 5 bases stayed unmatched. CDR1 is SEHNR and CDR2 is FQNEAQ in the germline V gene (reference sequence). The CDR3 has 16 amino acids. Under the authors' procedure: Scientists estimated how many nucleated cells there were by amplifying reference gene primers. Repertoires were generated with immunoSEQ multiplex PCR, while TCRdb's copy carries only in-frame clones and drops some. V, J and clone size are those of that table, while D and trimming were read from the DNA. The table shows about 260,000 clones, with around nine tenths occurring only once. The TCR sequence derives from a woman aged 25 to 39 with COVID-19, enrolled during active disease. The specimen sequenced was peripheral blood. The V call is TRBV7-9, the J call TRBJ1-4, with 9 bases matching TRBD1. The CDR3 nucleotides read TGTGCCAGCAGCTTAGCAGTTTGGACAGGGGATGAAAAACTGTTTTTT. Residues: CASSLAVWTGDEKLFF.